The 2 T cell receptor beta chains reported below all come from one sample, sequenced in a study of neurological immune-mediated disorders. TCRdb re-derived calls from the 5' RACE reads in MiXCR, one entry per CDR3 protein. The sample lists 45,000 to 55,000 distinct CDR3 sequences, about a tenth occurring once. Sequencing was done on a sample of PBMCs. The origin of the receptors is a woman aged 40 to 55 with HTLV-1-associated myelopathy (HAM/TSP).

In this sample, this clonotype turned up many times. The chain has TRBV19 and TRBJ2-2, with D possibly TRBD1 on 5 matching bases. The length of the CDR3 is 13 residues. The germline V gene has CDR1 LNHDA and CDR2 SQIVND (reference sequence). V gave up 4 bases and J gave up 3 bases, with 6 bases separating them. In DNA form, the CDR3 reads TGTGCCAGTAGTAAGGGGTACACCGGGGAGCTGTTTTTT. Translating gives CASSKGYTGELFF.

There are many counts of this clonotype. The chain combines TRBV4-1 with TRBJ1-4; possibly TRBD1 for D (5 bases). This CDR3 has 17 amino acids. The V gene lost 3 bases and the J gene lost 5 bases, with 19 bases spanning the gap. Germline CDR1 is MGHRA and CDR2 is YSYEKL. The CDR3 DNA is TGCGCCAGCAGCCAGCGGGGTTTGGAGGGGCCGAATGAAAAACTGTTTTTT. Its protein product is CASSQRGLEGPNEKLFF.